This T cell receptor (beta chain) was identified during a study of blood T cell repertoires in COVID-19 (TCRdb year 2020). For the wider study: Collaborator samples came from the United States, Italy and Spain and covered acute and convalescent phases of COVID-19. Samples were obtained from the ongoing ImmuneRACE study (first 160 participants) and from 1,254 subjects provided by 6 global collaborators. Where available, HLA class I and class II types were obtained from metadata supplied by the sample provider rather than from assay-based typing. A de-identified subject ID, COVID-19 status, age in years and sex were almost always included in the sample metadata. The prospective study material was composed of cDNA or gDNA derived from T cells, B-cell-depleted T cells, or PBMCs. Subjects who had been exposed to COVID-19, were actively infected with it, or had recovered from it provided the deeply sampled blood TCRbeta repertoires that made up the dataset. The repertoires were made available in a free public database intended to serve as a resource for research on the immune response to SARS-CoV-2.

Whole blood was collected in K2EDTA tubes by collaborating institutions according to the institutions' own protocols. Collaborator samples were shipped for TCRbeta analysis as frozen whole blood, isolated PBMCs, or DNA extracted from either sample type. Clipping removes 4 bases from V and 3 bases from J, with 4 as the unmatched junction base count. Per the germline V gene, SNHLY is the CDR1 and FYNNEI is the CDR2. Inclusive of the bounding cysteine and phenylalanine, the CDR3 is 15 residues long. The DNA shown is the 45-base CDR3, in frame from base 1. For this clone: Its binding antigen is unknown. Per-nucleotide qualities are absent, and no much larger clonotype sits a single base away.

Results and caveats for the whole study, not just this receptor: How much clinical and demographic metadata was included differed by source and by participant, and the metadata was provided uncurated.

TCRbeta CDR3 regions were amplified from genomic DNA by means of the immunoSEQ Assay, a bias-controlled multiplex PCR. On the authors' methods: Nucleated cell counts per sample were estimated from amplification of reference gene primers within the assay. To quantify the absolute abundance of each unique TCRbeta CDR3 rearrangement, sequence reads were collapsed and filtered. Productive Simpson clonality was computed per sample as the square root of Simpson's diversity index over productive rearrangements. TCRdb provides this immuneACCESS table in a form limited to in-frame rearrangements. Some clones are lacking; in checked studies, under half of them reflect an unresolved V gene, and why the rest are absent is not known. V and J calls plus clone size are reproduced from that table; the DNA served to infer D and trimming. The table for this sample lists 130,000 to 150,000 clones; roughly 82% of them were counted only once. The biggest ten clones account for 10% to 13% of the sample.

What was sequenced was peripheral blood. The clonotype originates from a man aged 55 to 70 with active or convalescent COVID-19. The rearrangement combines TRBV2 with TRBJ1-5, with TRBD1 identical over 9 junction bases. The bases are TGTGCCAGCAGTGCGACAGGGGGGAACAATCAGCCCCAGCATTTT. Translated, it gives CASSATGGNNQPQHF.